This TCR beta chain came from a study of T-cell memory formation after mild COVID-19. TCRdb re-derived calls from the 5' RACE reads in MiXCR, one entry per CDR3 protein. This table holds roughly 400,000 distinct CDR3 sequences, about a sixth found once. This receptor was obtained from a man aged 18 to 29 who had mild COVID-19 (a few samples of this study predate the infection). Cell type and time point are not known. Sequencing was performed on PBMCs or a T cell subset sorted from them (not recorded which).

The CDR3 protein is CASRRKGQSVQETQYF. The CDR3 DNA follows: TGTGCCAGCAGGAGAAAAGGACAGTCTGTCCAAGAGACCCAGTACTTC. This rearrangement joins TRBV6-5 to TRBJ2-5, with D possibly TRBD1 on 6 matching bases. The CDR3 loop spans 16 amino acids. V was clipped by 6 bases and J by 1 base, with 18 bases between them. From germline, CDR1 is MNHEY and CDR2 SVGAGI.